Here is one TCR beta chain with its context. This clonotype was seen more than once but under ten times. This receptor's antigen is unknown. Base-call qualities are not available, and no considerably larger clone is one nucleotide away. The sample originates from a study of liver allograft versus peripheral blood T cells (dated by TCRdb to about 2020). For context, the study as a whole: The study compared the T cell receptor repertoires present in transplanted livers with the repertoires present in the peripheral blood of liver transplant recipients.

Trimming takes 3 bases from V and 5 bases from J, and the germline ends sit 10 bases apart. The CDR3 goes from the cysteine to the phenylalanine over 13 residues. Only the CDR3 region is kept as DNA, spanning 39 bases read in frame from base 1. The germline V gene encodes CDR1 MDHEN and CDR2 SYDVKM. Sequencing was carried out with an Illumina MiSeq. The raw public reads went through TCRdb reprocessing: fastp at Q25, MiXCR clone calling, in-frame beta chains kept. Every entry covers one CDR3 protein and lists the most common genes and DNA from its rows. In all, the sample holds approximately 3,700 distinct CDR3 sequences, and approximately 20% of those were seen once. Over 15% of the sample goes to the ten largest clones. Findings and caveats that apply to the study as a whole: T cell receptor repertoires inside liver allografts were reported to differ from those detected in peripheral blood.

The chain employs TRBV28 and TRBJ1-1, with no confident D gene call. This receptor was obtained from a human patient who had a liver transplant. Where a transplant has occurred, the graft donor may have supplied some of the T cells. The CDR3 reads as follows: CASSFGRGTEAFF. The DNA reads TGTGCCAGCAGTTTCGGTCGAGGTACTGAAGCTTTCTTT.